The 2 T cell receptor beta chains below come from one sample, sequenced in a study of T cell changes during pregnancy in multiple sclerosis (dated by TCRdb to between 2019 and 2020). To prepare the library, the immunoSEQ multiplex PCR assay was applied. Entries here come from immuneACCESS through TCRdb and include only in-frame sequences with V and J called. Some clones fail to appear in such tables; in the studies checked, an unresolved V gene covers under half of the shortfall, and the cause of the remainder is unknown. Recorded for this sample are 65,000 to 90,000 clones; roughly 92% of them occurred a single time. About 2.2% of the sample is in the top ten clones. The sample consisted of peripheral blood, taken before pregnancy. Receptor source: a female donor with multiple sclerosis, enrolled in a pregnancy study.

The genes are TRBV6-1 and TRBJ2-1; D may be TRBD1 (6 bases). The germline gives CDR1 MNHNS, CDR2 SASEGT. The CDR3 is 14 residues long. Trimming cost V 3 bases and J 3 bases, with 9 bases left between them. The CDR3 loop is CASSDSGDYNEQFF. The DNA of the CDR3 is TGTGCCAGCAGTGATTCAGGGGACTACAATGAGCAGTTCTTC.

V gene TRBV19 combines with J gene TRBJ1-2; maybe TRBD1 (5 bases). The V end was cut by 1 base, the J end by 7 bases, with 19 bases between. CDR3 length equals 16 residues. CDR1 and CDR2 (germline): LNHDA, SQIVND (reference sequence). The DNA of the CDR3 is TGTGCCAGTAGTATAGCGGAACGGACGGCAAGGGGTGGCTACACCTTC. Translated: CASSIAERTARGGYTF.